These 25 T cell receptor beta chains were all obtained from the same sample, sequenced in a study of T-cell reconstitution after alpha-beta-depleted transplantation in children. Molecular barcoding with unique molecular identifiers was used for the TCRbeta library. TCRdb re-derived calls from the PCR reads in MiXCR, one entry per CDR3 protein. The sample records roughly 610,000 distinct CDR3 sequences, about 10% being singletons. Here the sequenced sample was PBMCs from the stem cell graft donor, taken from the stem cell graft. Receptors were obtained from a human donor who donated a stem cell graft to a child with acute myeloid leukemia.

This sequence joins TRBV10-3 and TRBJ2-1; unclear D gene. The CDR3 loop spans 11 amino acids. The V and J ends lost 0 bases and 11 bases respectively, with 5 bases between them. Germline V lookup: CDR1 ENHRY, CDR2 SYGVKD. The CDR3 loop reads CAISESEKQFF. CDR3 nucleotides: TGTGCCATCAGTGAGTCAGAAAAGCAGTTCTTC.

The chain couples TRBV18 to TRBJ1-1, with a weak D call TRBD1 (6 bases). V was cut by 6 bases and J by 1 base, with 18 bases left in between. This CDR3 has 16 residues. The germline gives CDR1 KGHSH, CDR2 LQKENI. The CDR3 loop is CASSLGAGVSNTEAFF. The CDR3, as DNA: TGTGCCAGCTCCCTAGGGGCAGGGGTTTCGAACACTGAAGCTTTCTTT.

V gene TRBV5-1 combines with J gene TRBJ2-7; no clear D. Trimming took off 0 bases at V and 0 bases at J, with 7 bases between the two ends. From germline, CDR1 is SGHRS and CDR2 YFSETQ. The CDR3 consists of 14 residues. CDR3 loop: CASSLDGPSYEQYF. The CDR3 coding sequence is TGCGCCAGCAGCTTGGACGGTCCCTCCTACGAGCAGTACTTC.

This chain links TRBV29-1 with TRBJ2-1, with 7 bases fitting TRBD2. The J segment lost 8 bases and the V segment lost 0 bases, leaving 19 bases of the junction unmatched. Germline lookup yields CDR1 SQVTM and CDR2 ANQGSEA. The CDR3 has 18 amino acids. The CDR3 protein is CSVEDSGGIPIVLDEQFF. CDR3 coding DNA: TGCAGCGTTGAAGACTCGGGGGGTATTCCCATCGTCCTGGATGAGCAGTTCTTC.

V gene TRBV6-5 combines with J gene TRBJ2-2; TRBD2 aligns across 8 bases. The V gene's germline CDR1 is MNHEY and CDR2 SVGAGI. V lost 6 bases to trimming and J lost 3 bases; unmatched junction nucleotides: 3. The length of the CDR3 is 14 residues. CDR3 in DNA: TGTGCCAGCAGCCGGGGGGGGTACACCGGGGAGCTGTTTTTT. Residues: CASSRGGYTGELFF.

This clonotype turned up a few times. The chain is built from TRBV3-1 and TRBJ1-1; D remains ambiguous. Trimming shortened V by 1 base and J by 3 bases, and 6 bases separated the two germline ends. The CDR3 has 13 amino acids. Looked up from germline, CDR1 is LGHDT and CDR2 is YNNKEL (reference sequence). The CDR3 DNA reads TGTGCCAGCAGCCAAGGGAGATACACTGAAGCTTTCTTT. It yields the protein CASSQGRYTEAFF.

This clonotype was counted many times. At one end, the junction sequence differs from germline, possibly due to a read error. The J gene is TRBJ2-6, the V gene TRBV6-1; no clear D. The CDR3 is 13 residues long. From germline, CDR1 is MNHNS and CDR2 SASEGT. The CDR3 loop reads CASTESGANVLTF. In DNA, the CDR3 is TGCGCCAGCACCGAGTCCGGGGCCAACGTCCTGACTTTC.

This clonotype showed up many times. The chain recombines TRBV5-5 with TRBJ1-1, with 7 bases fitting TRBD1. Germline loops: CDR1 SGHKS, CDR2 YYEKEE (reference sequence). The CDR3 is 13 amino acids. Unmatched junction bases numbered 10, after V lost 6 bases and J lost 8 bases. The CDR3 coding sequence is TGTGCCAGCACTGGATTGGGACAGCCCGAAGCTTTCTTT. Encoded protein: CASTGLGQPEAFF. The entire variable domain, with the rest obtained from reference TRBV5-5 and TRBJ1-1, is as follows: DAGVTQSPTHLIKTRGQQVTLRCSPISGHKSVSWYQQVLGQGPQFIFQYYEKEERGRGNFPDRFSARQFPNYSSELNVNALLLGDSALYLCASTGLGQPEAFFGQGTRLTVV.

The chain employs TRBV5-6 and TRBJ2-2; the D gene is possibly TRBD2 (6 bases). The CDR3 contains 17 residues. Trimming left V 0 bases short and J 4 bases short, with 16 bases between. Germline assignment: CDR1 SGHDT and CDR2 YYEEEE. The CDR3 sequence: CASSLDGGGRGTGELFF. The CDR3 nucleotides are TGTGCCAGCAGCTTGGATGGCGGAGGGCGCGGCACCGGGGAGCTGTTTTTT.

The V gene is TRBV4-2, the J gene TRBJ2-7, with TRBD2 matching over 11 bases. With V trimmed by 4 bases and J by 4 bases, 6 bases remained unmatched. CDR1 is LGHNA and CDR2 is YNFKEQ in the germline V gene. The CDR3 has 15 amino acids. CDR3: CASSRQLAGEYEQYF. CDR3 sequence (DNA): TGTGCCAGCAGCCGACAACTAGCGGGAGAGTACGAGCAGTACTTC.

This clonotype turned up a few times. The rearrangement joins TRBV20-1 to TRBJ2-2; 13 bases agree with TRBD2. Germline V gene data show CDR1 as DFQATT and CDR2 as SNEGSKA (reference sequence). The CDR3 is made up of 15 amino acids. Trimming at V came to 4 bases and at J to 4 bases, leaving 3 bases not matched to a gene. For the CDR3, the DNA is TGCAGTGCTATAGGACTAGCGGGAGCCACCGGGGAGCTGTTTTTT. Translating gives CSAIGLAGATGELFF.

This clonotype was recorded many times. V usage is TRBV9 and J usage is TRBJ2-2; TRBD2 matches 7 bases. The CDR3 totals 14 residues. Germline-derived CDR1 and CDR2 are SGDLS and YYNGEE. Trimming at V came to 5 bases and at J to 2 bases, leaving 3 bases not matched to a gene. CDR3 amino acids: CASRTGGNTGELFF. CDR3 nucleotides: TGTGCCAGCAGGACGGGAGGAAACACCGGGGAGCTGTTTTTT.

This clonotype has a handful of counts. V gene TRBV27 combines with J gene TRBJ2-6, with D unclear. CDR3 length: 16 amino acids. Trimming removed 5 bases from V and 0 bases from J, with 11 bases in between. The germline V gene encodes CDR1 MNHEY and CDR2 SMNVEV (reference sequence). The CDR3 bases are TGTGCCAGCAGTCCCCGAGAATACTCTGGGGCCAACGTCCTGACTTTC. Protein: CASSPREYSGANVLTF.

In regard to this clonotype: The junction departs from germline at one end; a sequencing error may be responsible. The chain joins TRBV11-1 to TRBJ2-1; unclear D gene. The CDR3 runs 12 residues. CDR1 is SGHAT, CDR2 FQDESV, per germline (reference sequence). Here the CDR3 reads CTSSLNYREQFF. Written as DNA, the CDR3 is TGTACCAGCAGCTTAAACTACAGAGAGCAGTTCTTC.

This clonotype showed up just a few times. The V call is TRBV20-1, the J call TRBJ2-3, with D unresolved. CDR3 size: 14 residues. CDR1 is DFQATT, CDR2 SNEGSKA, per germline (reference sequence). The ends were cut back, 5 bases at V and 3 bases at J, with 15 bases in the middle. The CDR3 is CSASPTIRTDTQYF. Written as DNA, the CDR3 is TGCAGTGCTTCACCCACTATTCGGACAGATACGCAGTATTTT.

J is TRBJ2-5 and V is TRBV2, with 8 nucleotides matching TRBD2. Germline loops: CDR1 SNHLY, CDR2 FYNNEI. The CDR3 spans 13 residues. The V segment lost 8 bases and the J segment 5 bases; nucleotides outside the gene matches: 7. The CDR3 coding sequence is TGTGCCAGCTCCCGGGAGGGCATGGAGACCCAGTACTTC. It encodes CASSREGMETQYF.

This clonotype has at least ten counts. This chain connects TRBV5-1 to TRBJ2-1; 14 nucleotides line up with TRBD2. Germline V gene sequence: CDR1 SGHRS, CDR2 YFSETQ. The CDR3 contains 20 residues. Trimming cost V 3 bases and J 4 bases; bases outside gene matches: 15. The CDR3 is CASSWGGGTSGSRSYNEQFF. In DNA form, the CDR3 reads TGCGCCAGCAGCTGGGGTGGTGGGACTAGCGGGAGCCGATCTTACAATGAGCAGTTCTTC.

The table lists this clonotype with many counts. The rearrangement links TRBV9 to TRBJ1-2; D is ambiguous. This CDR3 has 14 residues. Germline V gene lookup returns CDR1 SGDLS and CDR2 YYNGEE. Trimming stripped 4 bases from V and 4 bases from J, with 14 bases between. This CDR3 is CASSPLSTVYGYTF. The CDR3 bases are TGTGCCAGCAGCCCACTCAGCACAGTCTATGGCTACACCTTC.

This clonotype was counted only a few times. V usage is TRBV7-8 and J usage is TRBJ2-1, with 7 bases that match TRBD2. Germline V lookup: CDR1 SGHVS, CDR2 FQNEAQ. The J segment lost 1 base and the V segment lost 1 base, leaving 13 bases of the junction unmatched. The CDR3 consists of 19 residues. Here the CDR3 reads CASSLGGAWAGVSYNEQFF. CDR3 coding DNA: TGTGCCAGCAGCTTAGGAGGGGCGTGGGCGGGAGTATCCTACAATGAGCAGTTCTTC. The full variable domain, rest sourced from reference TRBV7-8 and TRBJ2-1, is GAGVSQSPRYKVAKRGQDVALRCDPISGHVSLFWYQQALGQGPEFLTYFQNEAQLDKSGLPSDRFFAERPEGSVSTLKIQRTQQEDSAVYLCASSLGGAWAGVSYNEQFFGPGTRLTVL.

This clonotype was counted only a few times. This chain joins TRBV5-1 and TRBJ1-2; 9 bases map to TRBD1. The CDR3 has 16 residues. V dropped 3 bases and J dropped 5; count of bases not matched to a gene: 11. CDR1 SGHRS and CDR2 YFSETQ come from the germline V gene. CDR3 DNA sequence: TGCGCCAGCAGCTCTCCACCGGGACAGGGCATGTATGGCTACACCTTC. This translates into CASSSPPGQGMYGYTF.

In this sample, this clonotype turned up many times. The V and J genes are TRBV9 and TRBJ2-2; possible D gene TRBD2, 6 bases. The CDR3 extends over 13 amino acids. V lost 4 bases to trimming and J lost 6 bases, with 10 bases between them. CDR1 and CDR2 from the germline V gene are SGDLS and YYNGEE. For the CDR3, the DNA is TGTGCCAGCAGCCGCCCGGGAGCCGGGGAGCTGTTTTTT. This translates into CASSRPGAGELFF.

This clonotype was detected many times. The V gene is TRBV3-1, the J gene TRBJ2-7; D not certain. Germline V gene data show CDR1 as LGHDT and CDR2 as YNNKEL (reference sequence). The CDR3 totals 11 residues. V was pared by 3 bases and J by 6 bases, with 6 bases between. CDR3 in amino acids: CASSQHGEQYF. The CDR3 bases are TGTGCCAGCAGCCAGCACGGCGAGCAGTACTTC.

The CDR3 DNA sequence: TGCAGCGTACTCACTATCTACGAGCAGTACTTC. The encoded protein is CSVLTIYEQYF. The chain has TRBV29-1 and TRBJ2-7; D is uncertain. V dropped 6 bases and J dropped 3 bases, with 9 bases sitting between them. The V gene's germline CDR1 is SQVTM and CDR2 ANQGSEA. The CDR3 covers 11 residues.

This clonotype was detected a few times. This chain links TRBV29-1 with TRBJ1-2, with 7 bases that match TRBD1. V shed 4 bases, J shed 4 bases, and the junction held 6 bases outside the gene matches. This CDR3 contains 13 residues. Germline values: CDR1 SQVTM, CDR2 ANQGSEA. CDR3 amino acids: CSVGTGDFYGYTF. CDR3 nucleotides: TGCAGCGTTGGGACAGGAGACTTCTATGGCTACACCTTC.

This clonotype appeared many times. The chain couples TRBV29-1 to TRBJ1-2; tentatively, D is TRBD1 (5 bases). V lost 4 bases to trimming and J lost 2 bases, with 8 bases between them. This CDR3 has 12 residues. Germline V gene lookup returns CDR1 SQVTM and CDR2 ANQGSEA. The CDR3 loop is CSVGGYNYGYTF. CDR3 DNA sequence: TGCAGCGTTGGGGGCTACAACTATGGCTACACCTTC.